The present T cell receptor beta chain was sequenced within a study of blood T cell repertoires in COVID-19. The age range of participants was about 18 to 89 years, with residence in more than 20 US areas. In assigning cohorts, the study relied on participant-reported clinical history. In the original processing: How many nucleated cells were present was estimated from reference gene primer amplification. Clones were sequenced by immunoSEQ multiplex PCR, and TCRdb holds only the in-frame ones, with some missing. D and trimming come from the DNA, and the V and J calls and clone size come from that table. This table has approximately 270,000 clones, over 85% appearing once. The CDR3 totals 12 residues. Trimming removed 10 bases from V and 2 bases from J, with 11 bases in between. The germline gives CDR1 MDHEN, CDR2 SYDVKM.

The sequence came from a woman aged 60-75 years who had recovered from COVID-19. V and J are TRBV28 and TRBJ2-5; tentative D call: TRBD2 (5 bases). The specimen sequenced was PBMCs or T cells enriched from blood (not recorded which). In DNA, the CDR3 is TGTGCCACCACCCAGCGGCAAGAGACCCAGTACTTC. This codes for CATTQRQETQYF.